These T cell receptor beta chains were read from a single sample in a study of shared clonotypes between healthy human individuals. Method: immunoSEQ multiplex PCR; TCRdb's copy keeps in-frame clones and lacks some. The sample records over 700,000 clones, around 70% being singletons. The sample was memory CD4+ T cells sorted from blood. These receptors all come from a woman aged 25 to 39 in good health. Both conserved end residues are part of each CDR3. The order of the fields is V gene, J gene, clone size, D gene, CDR3 DNA, CDR3 protein. The D gene is left open where the match is weak. Expanded clones get a size class; other rows say once, few or many, or leave the size out.

V gene: TRBV5-1
J gene: TRBJ2-3
clone size: .
D gene: TRBD1
CDR3 DNA: TGCGCCAGCAGCCATGGACAGGGGACGACCGATACGCAGTATTTT
CDR3 protein: CASSHGQGTTDTQYF

V gene: TRBV19
J gene: TRBJ2-3
clone size: few
D gene: .
CDR3 DNA: TGTGCCAGTAGTATGAACCTTCCCACAGATACGCAGTATTTT
CDR3 protein: CASSMNLPTDTQYF

V gene: TRBV14
J gene: TRBJ1-1
clone size: .
D gene: .
CDR3 DNA: TGTGCCAGCAGCCAAAATATCGGGACTGAAGCTTTCTTT
CDR3 protein: CASSQNIGTEAFF

V gene: TRBV7-3
J gene: TRBJ2-5
clone size: .
D gene: TRBD1
CDR3 DNA: TGTGCCAGCAGCCCATACCAGGGGGCGGGCGCGGGTCCTGAGACCCAGTACTTC
CDR3 protein: CASSPYQGAGAGPETQYF

V gene: TRBV2
J gene: TRBJ2-2
clone size: many
D gene: .
CDR3 DNA: TGTGCCAGCAGTGAAGGAGCAGGCCCGAACACCGGGGAGCTGTTTTTT
CDR3 protein: CASSEGAGPNTGELFF

V gene: TRBV9
J gene: TRBJ2-7
clone size: .
D gene: .
CDR3 DNA: TGTGCCAGCAGCGGGGGGGCGTTTCCCCCCTACGAGCAGTACTTC
CDR3 protein: CASSGGAFPPYEQYF

V gene: TRBV5-1
J gene: TRBJ2-5
clone size: .
D gene: TRBD1
CDR3 DNA: TGCGCCAGCAGCTTGAGAACCCTCGACAGGGCATGGGAAGAGACCCAGTACTTC
CDR3 protein: CASSLRTLDRAWEETQYF

V gene: TRBV10-2
J gene: TRBJ2-1
clone size: .
D gene: .
CDR3 DNA: TGCGCCAGCGGGGGTAGCGGTCCCTACAATGAGCAGTTCTTC
CDR3 protein: CASGGSGPYNEQFF

V gene: TRBV28
J gene: TRBJ1-3
clone size: .
D gene: .
CDR3 DNA: TGTGCCAGCAGTTCTCCACATGACTCTGCTGGAAACACCATATATTTT
CDR3 protein: CASSSPHDSAGNTIYF

V gene: TRBV29-1
J gene: TRBJ2-7
clone size: .
D gene: .
CDR3 DNA: TGCAGCGTCCCGGGGGCGGGCTACGAGCAGTACTTC
CDR3 protein: CSVPGAGYEQYF

V gene: TRBV21-1
J gene: TRBJ2-1
clone size: .
D gene: .
CDR3 DNA: TGTGCCAGCAGCAAAAGGATCGGGGGTTCGGGTTTACGCAATGAGCAGTTCTTC
CDR3 protein: CASSKRIGGSGLRNEQFF

V gene: TRBV18
J gene: TRBJ2-1
clone size: .
D gene: .
CDR3 DNA: TGTGCCAGCTCACCAGGGGCGGAGGGGAATGAGCAGTTCTTC
CDR3 protein: CASSPGAEGNEQFF